Given below is one T cell receptor beta chain in context. CDR3 size: 12 residues. From germline, CDR1 is KGHDR and CDR2 SFDVKD. Trimming removed 9 bases at V and 0 bases at J, with 7 bases between. TCRdb keeps only in-frame clones here, not all; method: immunoSEQ multiplex PCR. The profile shows roughly 150,000 clones, around 84% of them singletons. These data come from a study of blood T cell repertoires in COVID-19. This TCR was sampled from a man aged 35 to 55 who had recovered from COVID-19. The specimen was PBMCs or T cells enriched from blood (not recorded which). The J gene is TRBJ1-1, the V gene TRBV24-1; D unclear. CDR3 in DNA: TGTGCCACCGGAGAGGTGAACACTGAAGCTTTCTTT. Encoded protein: CATGEVNTEAFF.